The 17 T cell receptor beta chains given below trace back to one sample, sequenced in a study of T cells after yellow fever vaccination. TCRdb ran MiXCR on the 5' RACE reads and lists one entry per CDR3 protein. The table includes about 350,000 distinct CDR3 sequences, around 8.1% detected once. Sequencing was performed on PBMCs, taken about 49 days after the first yellow fever vaccination. These receptors were obtained from a young man who received the YFV17D yellow fever vaccine.

This clonotype was counted a few times. This sequence joins TRBV20-1 and TRBJ2-3; D possibly corresponds to TRBD1 (6 bases). The V gene's germline CDR1 is DFQATT and CDR2 SNEGSKA (reference sequence). The V end lost 8 bases, the J end lost 1 base, and 13 bases lay between the germline ends. CDR3 length: 13 residues. CDR3 sequence: CSSKAGGTDTQYF. The CDR3 DNA follows: TGCAGTTCGAAAGCAGGGGGCACAGATACGCAGTATTTT.

The V and J genes are TRBV7-9 and TRBJ2-3; a possible D gene is TRBD1 (5 bases). V shed 3 bases and J shed 0 bases, with 7 bases lying between them. This CDR3 has 14 residues. Germline-derived CDR1 and CDR2 are SEHNR and FQNEAQ (reference sequence). CDR3 in amino acids: CASSFQGSTDTQYF. The CDR3 DNA follows: TGTGCCAGCAGCTTCCAGGGAAGCACAGATACGCAGTATTTT.

This clonotype was detected only a few times. This chain links TRBV4-1 with TRBJ1-2; 10 bases line up with TRBD1. The CDR3 runs 17 residues. J gave up 3 bases and V 4 bases, and 11 bases lay outside the gene matches. CDR1 MGHRA and CDR2 YSYEKL come from the germline V gene. CDR3 coding DNA: TGCGCCAGCAGCCTTACCGGGACAGGGGTTAATCACTATGGCTACACCTTC. Encoded protein: CASSLTGTGVNHYGYTF.

The chain has TRBV20-1 and TRBJ2-7; a weak D match, TRBD2 (5 bases). Germline values: CDR1 DFQATT, CDR2 SNEGSKA (reference sequence). Trimming shortened V by 0 bases and J by 5 bases, and 14 bases separated the two germline ends. The CDR3 runs 14 residues. CDR3 DNA: TGCAGTGCTAGAGATTTTCGGGGTTCCCACGAGCAGTACTTC. Translation gives CSARDFRGSHEQYF.

This clonotype was seen more than once but under ten times. The genes are TRBV12-3 or TRBV12-4 and TRBJ1-5; tentative D call: TRBD1 (6 bases). V lost 6 bases and J lost 9, with 24 bases in between. This CDR3 contains 16 residues. The DNA for the CDR3 is TGTGCCAGCAGGCAACCAGGGGCCAGCCGTAGGTGGCCCCAGCATTTT. Translation gives CASRQPGASRRWPQHF.

This clonotype has more than one count but fewer than ten. The V gene is TRBV5-1, the J gene TRBJ2-2; 9 bases line up with TRBD2. This CDR3 is 16 amino acids long. CDR1 SGHRS and CDR2 YFSETQ come from the germline V gene. The J segment lost 1 base and the V segment lost 2 bases, leaving 3 bases of the junction unmatched. CDR3 region: CASSFSSGVNTGELFF. CDR3 in DNA: TGCGCCAGCAGCTTCTCTAGCGGGGTGAACACCGGGGAGCTGTTTTTT.

The table lists this clonotype with a few counts. This rearrangement joins TRBV5-6 to TRBJ2-2, with D perhaps TRBD2 (5 bases). Germline assignment: CDR1 SGHDT and CDR2 YYEEEE. The CDR3 consists of 16 residues. The V end lost 4 bases, the J end lost 2 bases, and 15 bases lay between the germline ends. Here the CDR3 DNA reads TGTGCCAGCAGCCCGGCGGCCGGGGTCAACACCGGGGAGCTGTTTTTT. Translating it yields CASSPAAGVNTGELFF.

V is TRBV6-6 and J is TRBJ2-7; no clear D. Germline V gives CDR1 MNHNY, CDR2 SVGAGI (reference sequence). Trimming pared 0 bases from V and 7 bases from J, leaving 10 bases between. This CDR3 has 13 amino acids. CDR3 DNA sequence: TGTGCCAGCAGTTACTCGCGGTCCCGGGAGCAGTACGTC. It translates to CASSYSRSREQYV.

This clonotype came up many times. The genes are TRBV28 and TRBJ1-1, with 7 bases matching TRBD1. This CDR3 spans 14 amino acids. Germline CDR1 is MDHEN and CDR2 is SYDVKM. Unmatched junction bases numbered 5, after V lost 2 bases and J lost 5 bases. CDR3 sequence (DNA): TGTGCCAGCAGTTTACGACAGGGTTGGACTGAAGCTTTCTTT. Translating gives CASSLRQGWTEAFF.

As regards this clonotype: This may be a read error: a much more frequent sequence differs by one nucleotide. Here the CDR3 DNA reads TGCTGTGCTAGAGGGGGGGGCGAGTACGGCTACACCTTC. This translates into CCARGGGEYGYTF. The V call is TRBV20-1, the J call TRBJ1-2; a possible D gene is TRBD1 (6 bases). The CDR3 sequence is 13 residues long. Germline V gives CDR1 DFQATT, CDR2 SNEGSKA (reference sequence).

V and J are TRBV12-5 and TRBJ1-5; D unclear. The CDR3 has 13 amino acids. Per germline, CDR1 LGHNT and CDR2 FRNRAP. Trimming cost V 0 bases and J 8 bases, with 8 bases left between them. In DNA, the CDR3 is TGTGCTAGTGGTTTGGTACCCCAGGAGCCCCAGCATTTT. It is translated as CASGLVPQEPQHF.

This clonotype has only a few counts. The chain employs TRBV12-5 and TRBJ2-1; D unclear. Trimming removed 6 bases at V and 4 bases at J, with 7 bases between. The CDR3 runs 12 residues. Germline CDR1 reads LGHNT; CDR2 reads FRNRAP. CDR3 nucleotides: TGTGCTAGTGGGCACCAATACAATGAGCAGTTCTTC. This sequence encodes CASGHQYNEQFF.

The chain combines TRBV20-1 with TRBJ1-2; weak D call: TRBD1 (5 bases). The CDR3 is 12 residues long. The ends were cut back, 1 base at V and 8 bases at J, with 11 bases in the middle. Germline V lookup: CDR1 DFQATT, CDR2 SNEGSKA (reference sequence). As DNA, the CDR3 is TGCAGTGCTAGAGGGCGGGGCTGGGGCTACACCTTC. Its protein is CSARGRGWGYTF.

The gene calls are TRBV12-3 or TRBV12-4 and TRBJ1-6, with 9 bases lining up with TRBD1. There are 15 residues in the CDR3. J gave up 9 bases and V 6 bases, and 9 bases lay outside the gene matches. The CDR3 DNA follows: TGTGCCAGCAGGTCGGGACAGGGAAGATTTTCACCCCTCCACTTT. Translated: CASRSGQGRFSPLHF.

The rearrangement joins TRBV7-2 to TRBJ2-4, with 8 positions matching TRBD2. Germline CDR1 is SGHTA and CDR2 is FQGNSA. Unmatched junction bases numbered 8, after V lost 0 bases and J lost 7 bases. The CDR3 has 16 residues. CDR3 amino acids: CASSLALGGGLNIQYF. CDR3 nucleotides: TGTGCCAGCAGCTTAGCGCTCGGGGGGGGCTTGAACATTCAGTACTTC.

This clonotype showed up just a few times. This rearrangement joins TRBV4-3 to TRBJ2-1, with TRBD2 matching over 10 bases. The ends lost 0 bases at V and 1 base at J; junction bases unmatched: 9. CDR3 length equals 19 residues. Germline assignment: CDR1 LGHNA and CDR2 YSLEER. CDR3 bases: TGCGCCAGCAGCCAAGATTTGGGACTAGCGTTCGGTTCCTACAATGAGCAGTTCTTC. The encoded protein is CASSQDLGLAFGSYNEQFF.

The rearrangement joins TRBV7-2 to TRBJ1-2; D uncertain. In germline, CDR1 is SGHTA, CDR2 FQGNSA. V dropped 1 base and J dropped 13 bases, with 22 bases sitting between them. This CDR3 spans 15 amino acids. This CDR3 is CASSLVSVEPRESTF. The CDR3 DNA follows: TGTGCCAGCAGCTTAGTAAGCGTGGAACCAAGGGAGAGCACCTTC.